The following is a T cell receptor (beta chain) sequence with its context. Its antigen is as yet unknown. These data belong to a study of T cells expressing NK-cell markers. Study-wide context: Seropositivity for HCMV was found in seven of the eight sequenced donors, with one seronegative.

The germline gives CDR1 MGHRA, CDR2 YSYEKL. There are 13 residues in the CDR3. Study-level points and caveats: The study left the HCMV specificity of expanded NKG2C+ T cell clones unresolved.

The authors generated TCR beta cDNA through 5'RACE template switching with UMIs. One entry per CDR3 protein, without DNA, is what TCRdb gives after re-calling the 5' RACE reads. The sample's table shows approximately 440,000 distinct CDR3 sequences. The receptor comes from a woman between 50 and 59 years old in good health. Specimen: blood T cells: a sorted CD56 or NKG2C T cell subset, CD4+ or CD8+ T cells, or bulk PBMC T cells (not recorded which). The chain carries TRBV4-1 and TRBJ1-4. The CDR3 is CASSQEAAEKLFF.